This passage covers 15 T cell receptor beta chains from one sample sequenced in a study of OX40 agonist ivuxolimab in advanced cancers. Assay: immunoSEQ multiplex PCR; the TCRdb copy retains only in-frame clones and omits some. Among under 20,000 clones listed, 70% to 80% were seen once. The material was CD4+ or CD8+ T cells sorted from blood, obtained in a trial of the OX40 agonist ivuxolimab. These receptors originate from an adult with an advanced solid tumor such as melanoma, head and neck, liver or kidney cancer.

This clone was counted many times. The CDR3, as DNA: TGTGCCAGCAGTCCTCTAAACTATGGCTACACCTTC. It translates to CASSPLNYGYTF. The chain links TRBV28 to TRBJ1-2; D call uncertain. Per germline, CDR1 MDHEN and CDR2 SYDVKM. V lost 5 bases and J lost 2, with 6 bases in between. This CDR3 comprises 12 residues.

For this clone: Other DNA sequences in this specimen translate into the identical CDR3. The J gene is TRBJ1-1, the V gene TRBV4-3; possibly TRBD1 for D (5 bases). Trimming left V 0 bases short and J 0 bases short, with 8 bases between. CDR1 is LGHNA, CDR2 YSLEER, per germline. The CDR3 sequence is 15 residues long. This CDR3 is CASSQDRGLNTEAFF. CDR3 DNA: TGCGCCAGCAGCCAAGATCGGGGCCTGAACACTGAAGCTTTCTTT.

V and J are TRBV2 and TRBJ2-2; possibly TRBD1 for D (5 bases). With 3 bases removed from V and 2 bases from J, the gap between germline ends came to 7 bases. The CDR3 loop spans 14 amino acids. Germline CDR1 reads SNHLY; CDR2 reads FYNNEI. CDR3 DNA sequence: TGTGCCAGCAGTGACAGGGTAAACACCGGGGAGCTGTTTTTT. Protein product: CASSDRVNTGELFF.

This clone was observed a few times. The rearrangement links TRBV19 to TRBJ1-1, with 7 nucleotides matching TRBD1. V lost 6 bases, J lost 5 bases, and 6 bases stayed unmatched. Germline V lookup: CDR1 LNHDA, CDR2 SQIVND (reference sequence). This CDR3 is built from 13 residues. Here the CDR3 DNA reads TGTGCCAGTAGACTCCCAGGGGGGACTGAAGCTTTCTTT. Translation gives CASRLPGGTEAFF.

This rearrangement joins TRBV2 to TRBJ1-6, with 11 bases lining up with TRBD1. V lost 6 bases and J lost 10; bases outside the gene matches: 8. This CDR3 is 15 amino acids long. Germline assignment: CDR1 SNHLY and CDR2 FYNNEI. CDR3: CASSFPGQGESPLHF. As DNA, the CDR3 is TGTGCCAGCAGCTTCCCGGGACAGGGGGAATCACCCCTCCACTTT.

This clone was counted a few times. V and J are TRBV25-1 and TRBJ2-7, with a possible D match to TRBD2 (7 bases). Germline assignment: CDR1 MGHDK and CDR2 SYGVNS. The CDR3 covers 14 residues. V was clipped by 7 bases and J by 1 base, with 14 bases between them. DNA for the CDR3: TGTGCCAGCAACTGGGGGGGGCTATCCTACGAGCAGTACTTC. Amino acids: CASNWGGLSYEQYF.

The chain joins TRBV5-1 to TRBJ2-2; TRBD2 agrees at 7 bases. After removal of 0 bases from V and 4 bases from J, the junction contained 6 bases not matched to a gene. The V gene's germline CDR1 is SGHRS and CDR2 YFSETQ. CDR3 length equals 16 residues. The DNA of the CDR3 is TGCGCCAGCAGCTTGGGACTAGCAGTAAGCACCGGGGAGCTGTTTTTT. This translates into CASSLGLAVSTGELFF. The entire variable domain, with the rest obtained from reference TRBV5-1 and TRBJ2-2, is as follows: KAGVTQTPRYLIKTRGQQVTLSCSPISGHRSVSWYQQTPGQGLQFLFEYFSETQRNKGNFPGRFSGRQFSNSRSEMNVSTLELGDSALYLCASSLGLAVSTGELFFGEGSRLTVL.

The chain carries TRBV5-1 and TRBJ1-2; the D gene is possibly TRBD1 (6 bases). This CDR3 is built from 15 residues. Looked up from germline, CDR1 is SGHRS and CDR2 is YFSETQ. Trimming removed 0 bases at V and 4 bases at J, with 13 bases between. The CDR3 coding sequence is TGCGCCAGCAGCTTGGGTTCAGGGGAGAGCTATGGCTACACCTTC. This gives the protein CASSLGSGESYGYTF.

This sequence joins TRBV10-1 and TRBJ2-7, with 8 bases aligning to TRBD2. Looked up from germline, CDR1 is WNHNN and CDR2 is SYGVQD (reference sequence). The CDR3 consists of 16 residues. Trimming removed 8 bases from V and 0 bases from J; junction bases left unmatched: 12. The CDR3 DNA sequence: TGCGCCAGCGAGGGGGGGGGTAGCGGGGACTCCTACGAGCAGTACTTC. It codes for CASEGGGSGDSYEQYF.

The CDR3 loop is CASSLGQRVPYF. In nucleotides, the CDR3 is TGTGCCAGCAGCTTGGGACAGAGGGTTCCGTACTTC. The genes are TRBV5-8 and TRBJ2-7; D could derive from TRBD1 or TRBD2 (5 bases each). Germline CDR1 is SGHTS and CDR2 is YDEGEE. Trimming removed 0 bases at V and 12 bases at J, with 13 bases between. The CDR3 is 12 amino acids.

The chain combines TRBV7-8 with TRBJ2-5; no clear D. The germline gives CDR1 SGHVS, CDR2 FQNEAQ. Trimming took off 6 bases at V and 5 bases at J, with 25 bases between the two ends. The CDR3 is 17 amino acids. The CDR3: CASSYERWIIVDETQYF. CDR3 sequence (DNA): TGTGCCAGCAGTTACGAGAGGTGGATCATCGTCGACGAGACCCAGTACTTC.

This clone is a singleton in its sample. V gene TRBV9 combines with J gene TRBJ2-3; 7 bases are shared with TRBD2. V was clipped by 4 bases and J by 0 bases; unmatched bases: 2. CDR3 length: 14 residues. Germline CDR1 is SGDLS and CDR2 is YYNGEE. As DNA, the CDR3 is TGTGCCAGCAGCCTTAGCGGGAGCACAGATACGCAGTATTTT. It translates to CASSLSGSTDTQYF.

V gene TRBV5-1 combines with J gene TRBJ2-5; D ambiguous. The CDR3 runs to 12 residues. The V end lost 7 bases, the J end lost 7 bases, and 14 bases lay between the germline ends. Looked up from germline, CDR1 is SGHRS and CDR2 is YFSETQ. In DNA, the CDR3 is TGCGCCAGCTTCGGGTCCCGGCCGACCCAGTACTTC. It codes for CASFGSRPTQYF.

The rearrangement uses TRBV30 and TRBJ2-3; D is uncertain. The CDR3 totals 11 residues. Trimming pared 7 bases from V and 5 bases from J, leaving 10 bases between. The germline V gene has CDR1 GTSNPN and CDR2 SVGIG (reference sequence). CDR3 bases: TGTGCCTCCGAACTGGGAGATACGCAGTATTTT. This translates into CASELGDTQYF.

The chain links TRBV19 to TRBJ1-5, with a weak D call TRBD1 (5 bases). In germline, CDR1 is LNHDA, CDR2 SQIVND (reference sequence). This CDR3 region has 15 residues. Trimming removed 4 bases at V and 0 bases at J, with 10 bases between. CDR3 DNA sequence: TGTGCCAGTAGTAGCGGGGACTATAGCAATCAGCCCCAGCATTTT. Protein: CASSSGDYSNQPQHF.